The text below deals with one TCR beta chain. The antigen is undetermined. Here immunoSEQ multiplex PCR was the method, and the copy in TCRdb shows in-frame clones only, minus some. This table holds tens of thousands of clones, about 81% found once. These data belong to a study of OX40 agonist ivuxolimab in advanced cancers. Study at large: Patient treatment consisted of intravenous ivuxolimab administration every 2 weeks at 0.01 to 10 mg/kg.

CDR1 and CDR2 from the germline V gene are LNHDA and SQIVND (reference sequence). V was cut by 8 bases and J by 8 bases, with 12 bases left in between. The CDR3 has 11 residues. Study findings and constraints: The study found among the lowest clonal expansion in partial responders at 0.1-3.0 mg/kg.

The TCR originated in an adult with an advanced solid tumor such as melanoma, head and neck, liver or kidney cancer. V is TRBV19 and J is TRBJ1-1; D gene unclear. Source: CD4+ or CD8+ T cells sorted from blood, taken in a trial of the OX40 agonist ivuxolimab. CDR3 nucleotide sequence: TGTGCCAGTCGCCGGAGGAGGGAAGCTTTCTTT. It yields the protein CASRRRREAFF.